The T cell receptor (beta chain) described here comes from a study of spatial heterogeneity in lung cancer. Every individual TCR cDNA molecule carried its own unique molecular identifier, which allowed correction of PCR and sequencing errors. TCRdb used MiXCR to reprocess the 5' RACE reads, holding one entry per CDR3 protein. The sample shows tens of thousands of distinct CDR3 sequences, roughly 7% of them seen only once. This clonotype was counted ten times or more. Time point defined: blood at routine non-recurrence follow-up after resection. In each case, whole RNA from tumor, nontumor lung or frozen PBMC was sequenced unsorted. The CDR3 has 18 amino acids. J gave up 2 bases and V 4 bases, and 12 bases lay outside the gene matches. Germline-derived CDR1 and CDR2 are KGHDR and SFDVKD.

The V and J genes are TRBV24-1 and TRBJ2-1, with TRBD1 matching 8 bases. The sequence was obtained from a female donor with early-stage non-small cell lung cancer. The source material was PBMCs, sampled at follow-up. The CDR3 DNA reads as TGTGCCACCAGTGACCAAGTACTCGGGACAGGCGCCTACAATGAGCAGTTCTTC. Its protein product is CATSDQVLGTGAYNEQFF.